These 29 T cell receptor beta chains were sequenced from one sample in a study of T-cell memory formation after mild COVID-19. TCRdb redid the calling of the 5' RACE reads with MiXCR, one entry per CDR3 protein. Of 450,000 to 650,000 distinct CDR3 sequences detected, around 20% appear once; the ten largest clones hold around 12%. The material sequenced was PBMCs or a T cell subset sorted from them (not recorded which). The receptors come from an adult woman who had mild COVID-19 (a few samples of this study predate the infection). Cell type and time point are not known.

The chain has TRBV9 and TRBJ2-3, with D perhaps matching TRBD2 (6 bases). CDR1 and CDR2 (germline): SGDLS, YYNGEE. V gave up 0 bases and J gave up 1 base, with 9 bases separating them. There are 15 residues in the CDR3. CDR3 in amino acids: CASSVGSSGTDTQYF. DNA of the CDR3: TGTGCCAGCAGCGTAGGGTCTAGCGGCACAGATACGCAGTATTTT.

The chain links TRBV5-6 to TRBJ2-7; TRBD1 agrees at 7 bases. Germline trimming cut 5 bases from V and 3 bases from J; bases unmatched to any gene: 8. This CDR3 is 14 amino acids long. The germline CDR1 and CDR2 sequences are SGHDT and YYEEEE. Here the CDR3 reads CASRQGGAGYEQYF. CDR3 nucleotides: TGTGCCAGCAGACAAGGGGGCGCCGGCTACGAGCAGTACTTC. The variable domain in full, completed from reference TRBV5-6 and TRBJ2-7, reads DAGVTQSPTHLIKTRGQQVTLRCSPKSGHDTVSWYQQALGQGPQFIFQYYEEEERQRGNFPDRFSGHQFPNYSSELNVNALLLGDSALYLCASRQGGAGYEQYFGPGTRLTVT.

The chain employs TRBV24-1 and TRBJ2-3, with D perhaps matching TRBD2 (7 bases). The CDR3 spans 15 residues. CDR1 is KGHDR and CDR2 is SFDVKD in the germline V gene. The V and J ends lost 9 bases and 4 bases respectively, with 19 bases between them. The DNA for the CDR3 is TGTGCCACCGGATCACAGGGCGGGAGCGCAGATACGCAGTATTTT. This codes for CATGSQGGSADTQYF.

The CDR3 sequence: CASSFPGVVAGVIDTQYF. CDR3 nucleotide sequence: TGCGCCAGCAGCTTCCCGGGGGTCGTAGCGGGGGTAATAGATACGCAGTATTTT. The chain combines TRBV5-1 with TRBJ2-3; 9 nucleotides match TRBD2. CDR3 length equals 18 residues. Germline V gives CDR1 SGHRS, CDR2 YFSETQ. The junction had 15 bases not matched to a gene; V was cut back by 2 bases and J by 5 bases.

The chain carries TRBV30 and TRBJ1-5; D is ambiguous. Germline CDR1 is GTSNPN and CDR2 is SVGIG (reference sequence). CDR3 size: 13 residues. V was cut by 2 bases and J by 4 bases, with 9 bases left in between. The CDR3 sequence: CAWSIGVNQPQHF. CDR3 in DNA: TGTGCCTGGAGTATCGGGGTAAATCAGCCCCAGCATTTT.

This chain joins TRBV5-6 and TRBJ1-1; D possibly corresponds to TRBD1 (5 bases). This CDR3 is built from 20 residues. Trimming stripped 0 bases from V and 1 base from J, with 25 bases between. Germline V gene lookup returns CDR1 SGHDT and CDR2 YYEEEE. CDR3 nucleotide sequence: TGTGCCAGCAGCTTGGCAGGGTGGGGGTCTAAGAGTTGGGCGAACACTGAAGCTTTCTTT. Amino acids: CASSLAGWGSKSWANTEAFF.

The V call is TRBV10-3, the J call TRBJ2-7; D not resolved. Per germline, CDR1 ENHRY and CDR2 SYGVKD. The V and J ends lost 6 bases and 5 bases respectively, with 11 bases between them. The CDR3 sequence is 12 residues long. The CDR3 protein is CAISPTENEQYF. DNA for the CDR3: TGTGCCATCAGCCCTACAGAGAACGAGCAGTACTTC.

The V and J genes are TRBV5-4 and TRBJ2-7; 14 bases are shared with TRBD2. The CDR3 spans 16 residues. The junction had 3 bases not matched to a gene; V was cut back by 2 bases and J by 2 bases. The V gene's germline CDR1 is SGHNT and CDR2 YYREEE (reference sequence). CDR3 amino acids: CASSFLGLAGAYEQYF. CDR3 in DNA: TGTGCCAGCAGCTTCTTGGGACTAGCGGGGGCCTACGAGCAGTACTTC. The full variable domain, with the rest looked up from reference TRBV5-4 and TRBJ2-7, is ETGVTQSPTHLIKTRGQQVTLRCSSQSGHNTVSWYQQALGQGPQFIFQYYREEENGRGNFPPRFSGLQFPNYSSELNVNALELDDSALYLCASSFLGLAGAYEQYFGPGTRLTVT.

This clonotype was observed a few times. This chain connects TRBV7-2 to TRBJ2-1; TRBD2 matches 8 bases. The germline V gene has CDR1 SGHTA and CDR2 FQGNSA. Germline trimming cut 4 bases from V and 6 bases from J; bases unmatched to any gene: 14. The CDR3 contains 17 residues. The CDR3 here is CASSSGLGKGIGNEQFF. In nucleotides, the CDR3 is TGTGCCAGCAGCTCGGGACTAGGGAAGGGGATTGGCAATGAGCAGTTCTTC.

This clonotype has just a few counts. The chain couples TRBV4-3 to TRBJ2-1, with 15 nucleotides matching TRBD2. The CDR3 extends over 18 amino acids. Germline CDR1 is LGHNA and CDR2 is YSLEER. The V segment lost 0 bases and the J segment 4 bases; nucleotides outside the gene matches: 4. The CDR3 DNA reads TGCGCCAGCAGCCAAGACGGGACTAGCGGGAGGCTATACAATGAGCAGTTCTTC. This gives the protein CASSQDGTSGRLYNEQFF.

This clonotype was picked up a small number of times. The rearrangement joins TRBV24-1 to TRBJ2-1, with a tentative D call TRBD2 (5 bases). Germline V gene data show CDR1 as KGHDR and CDR2 as SFDVKD. V shed 5 bases and J shed 4 bases, with 17 bases lying between them. The CDR3 spans 16 residues. The CDR3 loop is CATSANGEGWYNEQFF. The CDR3 nucleotides are TGTGCCACCAGTGCCAATGGAGAGGGATGGTACAATGAGCAGTTCTTC.

This clonotype was detected only a few times. This chain links TRBV11-2 with TRBJ2-7; D is undetermined. The V end lost 0 bases, the J end lost 7 bases, and 10 bases lay between the germline ends. The germline CDR1 and CDR2 sequences are SGHAT and FQNNGV. The CDR3 sequence is 13 residues long. The CDR3 sequence: CASSLEMIWEQYF. In nucleotides, the CDR3 is TGTGCCAGCAGCTTAGAGATGATTTGGGAGCAGTACTTC.

This clonotype was detected only once. This rearrangement joins TRBV7-2 to TRBJ2-5; D is unclear. Trimming removed 3 bases at V and 4 bases at J, with 6 bases between. This CDR3 is 12 amino acids long. Per the germline V gene, CDR1 is SGHTA and CDR2 is FQGNSA. DNA of the CDR3: TGTGCCAGCAGCTTTCGCTCAGAGACCCAGTACTTC. Its protein product is CASSFRSETQYF.

The chain is built from TRBV6-5 and TRBJ2-7, with TRBD2 matching over 14 bases. Per germline, CDR1 MNHEY and CDR2 SVGAGI. V lost 6 bases and J lost 5; bases outside the gene matches: 12. The CDR3 loop spans 17 amino acids. As DNA, the CDR3 is TGTGCCAGCAGCTATGGGACTAGCGGGGGTATTTATAACGAGCAGTACTTC. It codes for CASSYGTSGGIYNEQYF.

This clonotype was counted a few times. This chain uses TRBV9 with TRBJ2-7; 9 bases are shared with TRBD1. With V trimmed by 0 bases and J by 0 bases, 4 bases remained unmatched. Germline values: CDR1 SGDLS, CDR2 YYNGEE. This CDR3 is 16 amino acids long. CDR3 bases: TGTGCCAGCAGCGTAGCTGGACAGGGGCACTCCTACGAGCAGTACTTC. It encodes CASSVAGQGHSYEQYF.

The chain has TRBV20-1 and TRBJ2-7; D remains unclear. The CDR3 is made up of 14 amino acids. V lost 2 bases and J lost 3, with 14 bases in between. Germline lookup yields CDR1 DFQATT and CDR2 SNEGSKA (reference sequence). The CDR3 DNA follows: TGCAGTGCTAGAAATCCTTCCAGCGACTACGAGCAGTACTTC. Residues: CSARNPSSDYEQYF.

The chain links TRBV7-2 to TRBJ2-1, with TRBD2 matching over 8 bases. Losses at the gene ends were 6 bases for V and 8 bases for J; bases not matched to a gene: 6. This CDR3 has 13 residues. The germline V gene encodes CDR1 SGHTA and CDR2 FQGNSA. The CDR3: CASRAGGVDEQFF. The CDR3 DNA follows: TGTGCCAGCAGGGCGGGGGGAGTAGATGAGCAGTTCTTC. Variable domain in full (rest from reference TRBV7-2 and TRBJ2-1): GAGVSQSPSNKVTEKGKDVELRCDPISGHTALYWYRQSLGQGLEFLIYFQGNSAPDKSGLPSDRFSAERTGGSVSTLTIQRTQQEDSAVYLCASRAGGVDEQFFGPGTRLTVL.

This clonotype was seen repeatedly, ten times or more. This chain connects TRBV7-2 to TRBJ2-3; the D gene is possibly TRBD2 (5 bases). The germline V and J ends were trimmed by 6 bases and 3 bases, with 13 bases remaining between them. Germline assignment: CDR1 SGHTA and CDR2 FQGNSA. CDR3 length equals 14 residues. CDR3 protein: CASRPTLGTDTQYF. The CDR3, as DNA: TGTGCCAGCAGACCGACACTAGGTACAGATACGCAGTATTTT.

The chain carries TRBV3-1 and TRBJ1-5, with a tentative D call TRBD1 (6 bases). The CDR3 is 14 amino acids. V gave up 3 bases and J gave up 4 bases, with 10 bases separating them. The germline CDR1 and CDR2 sequences are LGHDT and YNNKEL (reference sequence). CDR3 sequence (DNA): TGTGCCAGCAGCCAGAGGGGGTCGAATCAGCCCCAGCATTTT. Its translation is CASSQRGSNQPQHF.

J is TRBJ2-1 and V is TRBV18, with D uncertain. V lost 1 base to trimming and J lost 6 bases, with 10 bases between them. The CDR3 extends over 14 amino acids. The germline V gene encodes CDR1 KGHSH and CDR2 LQKENI. The CDR3 nucleotides read TGTGCCAGCTCACCACAGGCAGATCTCAATGAGCAGTTCTTC. It translates to CASSPQADLNEQFF.

The chain is built from TRBV29-1 and TRBJ1-2; 7 bases align to TRBD1. Losses at the gene ends were 6 bases for V and 5 bases for J; bases not matched to a gene: 18. This CDR3 is 16 amino acids long. Germline values: CDR1 SQVTM, CDR2 ANQGSEA. The DNA for the CDR3 is TGCAGCGTGATGACAGGGCTCCCAGGTCATCTATATGGCTACACCTTC. It yields the protein CSVMTGLPGHLYGYTF. Drawing the rest from reference TRBV29-1 and TRBJ1-2, the complete variable domain is SAVISQKPSRDICQRGTSLTIQCQVDSQVTMMFWYRQQPGQSLTLIATANQGSEATYESGFVIDKFPISRPNLTFSTLTVSNMSPEDSSIYLCSVMTGLPGHLYGYTFGSGTRLTVV.

The table lists this clonotype with a few counts. V usage is TRBV20-1 and J usage is TRBJ2-3; no firm D call. The CDR3 extends over 15 amino acids. Germline CDR1 reads DFQATT; CDR2 reads SNEGSKA (reference sequence). Between the trimmed V and J ends, which lost 3 bases and 0 bases, there was a span of 13 bases. Here the CDR3 reads CSARKGSISTDTQYF. In DNA, the CDR3 is TGCAGTGCTAGGAAGGGTAGCATAAGCACAGATACGCAGTATTTT.

V gene TRBV5-1 combines with J gene TRBJ1-1; tentatively, D is TRBD1 (6 bases). V was shortened by 0 bases and J by 1 base, with 10 bases between the two germline ends. Per the germline V gene, CDR1 is SGHRS and CDR2 is YFSETQ. This CDR3 spans 15 amino acids. CDR3 nucleotide sequence: TGCGCCAGCAGCTTGGGATGGACAGAGAACACTGAAGCTTTCTTT. This codes for CASSLGWTENTEAFF.

J is TRBJ1-6 and V is TRBV2; D may be TRBD1 (5 bases). The CDR3 runs 14 residues. Germline V gives CDR1 SNHLY, CDR2 FYNNEI. V lost 1 base and J 14 bases, leaving 15 bases between the germline ends. The CDR3: CASSEGGRGRTLHF. In DNA, the CDR3 is TGTGCCAGCAGTGAAGGGGGAAGGGGTCGCACCCTCCACTTT.

The chain recombines TRBV7-3 with TRBJ2-1; maybe TRBD2 (6 bases). Germline-derived CDR1 and CDR2 are SGHTA and FQGTGA. Trimming removed 4 bases from V and 7 bases from J, with 17 bases in between. There are 15 residues in the CDR3. CDR3 loop: CASSSGQPGSNEQFF. The CDR3 DNA sequence: TGTGCCAGCAGCTCGGGCCAGCCCGGGAGTAATGAGCAGTTCTTC. Full variable domain (outside the CDR3, taken from reference TRBV7-3 and TRBJ2-1): GAGVSQTPSNKVTEKGKYVELRCDPISGHTALYWYRQSLGQGPEFLIYFQGTGAADDSGLPNDRFFAVRPEGSVSTLKIQRTERGDSAVYLCASSSGQPGSNEQFFGPGTRLTVL.

V gene TRBV5-1 combines with J gene TRBJ2-7; D might be TRBD2 (6 bases). Germline V gives CDR1 SGHRS, CDR2 YFSETQ. This CDR3 contains 14 residues. V was shortened by 1 base and J by 5 bases, with 13 bases between the two germline ends. This chain's CDR3 is CASSLSPGVDEQYF. In DNA, the CDR3 is TGCGCCAGCAGCTTGTCCCCGGGGGTGGACGAGCAGTACTTC.

V usage is TRBV6-1 and J usage is TRBJ1-1, with D unresolved. V was clipped by 5 bases and J by 4 bases, with 11 bases between them. The CDR3 covers 13 residues. Looked up from germline, CDR1 is MNHNS and CDR2 is SASEGT. DNA for the CDR3: TGTGCCAGCAGTAGGACCTCTATCACTGAAGCTTTCTTT. Its protein product is CASSRTSITEAFF.

This clonotype was counted a few times. The CDR3 reads CASSQRLYNEQFF. CDR3 bases: TGCGCCAGCAGCCAAAGACTTTACAATGAGCAGTTCTTC. The chain carries TRBV4-3 and TRBJ2-1; no firm D call. V lost 2 bases and J lost 4, with 6 bases in between. Germline lookup yields CDR1 LGHNA and CDR2 YSLEER. This CDR3 spans 13 amino acids.

The chain couples TRBV10-3 to TRBJ2-7; 8 bases line up with TRBD2. Germline CDR1 is ENHRY and CDR2 is SYGVKD. The J segment lost 5 bases and the V segment lost 4 bases, leaving 13 bases of the junction unmatched. This CDR3 has 16 amino acids. CDR3 in DNA: TGTGCCATCAGTGTTGGATTCCAAGCGGGAGAAAACGAGCAGTACTTC. This codes for CAISVGFQAGENEQYF.